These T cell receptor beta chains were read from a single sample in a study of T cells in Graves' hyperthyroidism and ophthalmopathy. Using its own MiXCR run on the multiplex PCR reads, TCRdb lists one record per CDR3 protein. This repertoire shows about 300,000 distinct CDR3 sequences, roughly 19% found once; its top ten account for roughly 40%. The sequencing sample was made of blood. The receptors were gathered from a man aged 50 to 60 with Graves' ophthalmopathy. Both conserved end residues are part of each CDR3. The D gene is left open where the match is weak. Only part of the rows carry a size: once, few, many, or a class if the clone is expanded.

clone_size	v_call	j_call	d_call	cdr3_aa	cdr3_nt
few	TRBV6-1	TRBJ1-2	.	CASRRRGHTNYGYTF	TGTGCCAGCAGACGACGAGGACACACTAACTATGGCTACACCTTC
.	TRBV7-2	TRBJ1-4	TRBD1	CASSPGAGGATNEKLFF	TGTGCCAGCAGCCCTGGGGCAGGGGGAGCAACTAATGAAAAACTGTTTTTT
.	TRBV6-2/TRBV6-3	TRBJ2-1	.	CASSTTPSSYNEQFF	TGTGCCAGCAGTACGACTCCTAGCTCCTACAATGAGCAGTTCTTC
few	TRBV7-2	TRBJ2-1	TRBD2	CASSRATSGRSYNEQFF	TGTGCCAGCAGCCGGGCCACTAGCGGGAGGTCCTACAATGAGCAGTTCTTC
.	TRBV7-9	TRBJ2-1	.	CASSLSSAFGEQFF	TGTGCCAGCAGCTTAAGTTCGGCGTTTGGTGAGCAGTTCTTC
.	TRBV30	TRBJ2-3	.	CAWSHGGASTDTQYF	TGTGCCTGGAGCCACGGGGGAGCAAGCACAGATACGCAGTATTTT
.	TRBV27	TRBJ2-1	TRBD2	CASSGLAGGGEQFF	TGTGCCAGCAGCGGACTAGCGGGAGGGGGGGAGCAGTTCTTC
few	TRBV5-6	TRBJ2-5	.	CASSLGPQETQYF	TGTGCCAGCAGCTTGGGGCCGCAAGAGACCCAGTACTTC
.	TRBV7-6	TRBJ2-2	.	CASSLVEDTGELFF	TGTGCCAGCAGCTTAGTTGAGGACACCGGGGAGCTGTTTTTT
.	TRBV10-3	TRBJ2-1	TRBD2	CAISEGLAGVNEQFF	TGTGCCATCAGTGAGGGCCTAGCGGGAGTGAATGAGCAGTTCTTC
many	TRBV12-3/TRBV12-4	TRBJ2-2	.	CASSLRPGFSLTRVPGELFF	TGTGCCAGCAGTTTGAGACCGGGGTTCTCCCTTACAAGAGTACCCGGGGAGCTGTTTTTT
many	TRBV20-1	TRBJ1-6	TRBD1	CSARGQGGWDSPLHF	TGCAGTGCTAGGGGACAGGGTGGTTGGGATTCACCCCTCCACTTT
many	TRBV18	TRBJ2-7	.	CASGRGPYEQYF	TGTGCCAGTGGGCGGGGGCCCTACGAGCAGTACTTC
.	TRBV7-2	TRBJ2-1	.	CASSPRVGSYNEQFF	TGTGCCAGCAGCCCCAGGGTGGGTTCCTACAATGAGCAGTTCTTC
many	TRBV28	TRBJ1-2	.	CASSLYGGYTF	TGTGCCAGCAGTTTATATGGGGGCTACACCTTC
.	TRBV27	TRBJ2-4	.	CASSPRTITSGVRKNIQYF	TGTGCCAGCAGTCCAAGAACAATCACCTCGGGGGTGAGGAAAAACATTCAGTACTTC
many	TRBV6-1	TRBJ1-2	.	CASRPGRGNYGYTF	TGTGCCAGCAGACCCGGACGGGGGAACTATGGCTACACCTTC
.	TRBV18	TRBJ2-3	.	CASSPPTTDTQYF	TGTGCCAGCTCACCTCCCACCACAGATACGCAGTATTTT